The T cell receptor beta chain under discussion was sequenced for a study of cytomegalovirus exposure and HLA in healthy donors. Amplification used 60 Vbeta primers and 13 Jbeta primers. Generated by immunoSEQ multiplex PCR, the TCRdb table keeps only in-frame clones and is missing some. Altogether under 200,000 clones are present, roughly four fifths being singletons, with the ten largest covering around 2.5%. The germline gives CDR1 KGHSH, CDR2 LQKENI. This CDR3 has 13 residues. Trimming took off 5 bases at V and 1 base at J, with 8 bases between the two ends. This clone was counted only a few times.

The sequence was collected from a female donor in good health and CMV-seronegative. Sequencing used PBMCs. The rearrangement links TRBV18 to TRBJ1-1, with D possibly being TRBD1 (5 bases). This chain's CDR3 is CASSATENTEAFF. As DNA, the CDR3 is TGTGCCAGCTCAGCGACAGAGAACACTGAAGCTTTCTTT.